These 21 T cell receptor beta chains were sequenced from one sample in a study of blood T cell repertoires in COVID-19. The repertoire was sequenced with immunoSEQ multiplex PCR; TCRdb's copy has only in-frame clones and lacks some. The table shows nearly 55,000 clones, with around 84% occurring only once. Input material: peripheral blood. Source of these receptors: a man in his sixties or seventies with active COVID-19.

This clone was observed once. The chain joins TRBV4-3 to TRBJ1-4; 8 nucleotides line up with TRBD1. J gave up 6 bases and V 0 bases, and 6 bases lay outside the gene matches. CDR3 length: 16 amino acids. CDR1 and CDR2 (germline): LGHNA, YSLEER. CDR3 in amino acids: CASSQDRGQVDEKLFF. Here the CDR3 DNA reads TGCGCCAGCAGCCAAGATCGGGGACAGGTGGATGAAAAACTGTTTTTT.

CDR3 amino acids: CASSFSPLSGNTIYF. DNA of the CDR3: TGTGCCAGCAGCTTCAGTCCGCTCTCTGGAAACACCATATATTTT. The chain is built from TRBV5-4 and TRBJ1-3; D is unresolved. V lost 2 bases and J 0 bases, leaving 9 bases between the germline ends. Germline V lookup: CDR1 SGHNT, CDR2 YYREEE (reference sequence). The CDR3 spans 15 residues.

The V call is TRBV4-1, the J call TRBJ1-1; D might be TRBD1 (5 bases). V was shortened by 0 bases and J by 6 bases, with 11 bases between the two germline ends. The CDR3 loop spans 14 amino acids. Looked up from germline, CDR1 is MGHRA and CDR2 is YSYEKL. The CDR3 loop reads CASSQDGRAAEAFF. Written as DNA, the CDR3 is TGCGCCAGCAGCCAAGACGGCAGGGCGGCTGAAGCTTTCTTT.

Here the CDR3 reads CASSQTGDYGYTF. CDR3 DNA sequence: TGTGCCAGCAGCCAGACAGGTGACTATGGCTACACCTTC. The chain recombines TRBV2 with TRBJ1-2; D is perhaps TRBD1 (6 bases). Germline V gene sequence: CDR1 SNHLY, CDR2 FYNNEI. Trimming shortened V by 6 bases and J by 3 bases, and 11 bases separated the two germline ends. CDR3 length: 13 amino acids. The variable domain in full, completed from reference TRBV2 and TRBJ1-2, reads EPEVTQTPSHQVTQMGQEVILRCVPISNHLYFYWYRQILGQKVEFLVSFYNNEISEKSEIFDDQFSVERPDGSNFTLKIRSTKLEDSAMYFCASSQTGDYGYTFGSGTRLTVV.

Written as DNA, the CDR3 is TGTGCCAGCAGCGCCCGGGGGGAGCGAGCCAAAAACATTCAGTACTTC. As protein: CASSARGERAKNIQYF. The V call is TRBV5-4, the J call TRBJ2-4; 7 bases match TRBD2. The CDR3 length is 16 residues. In germline, CDR1 is SGHNT, CDR2 YYREEE (reference sequence). The ends lost 4 bases at V and 0 bases at J; junction bases unmatched: 7.

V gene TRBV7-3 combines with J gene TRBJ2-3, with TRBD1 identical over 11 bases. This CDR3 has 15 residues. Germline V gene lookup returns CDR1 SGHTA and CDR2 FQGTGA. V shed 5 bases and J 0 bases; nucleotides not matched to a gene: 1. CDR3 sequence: CASSGQGASTDTQYF. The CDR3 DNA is TGTGCCAGCAGCGGACAGGGGGCCAGCACAGATACGCAGTATTTT.

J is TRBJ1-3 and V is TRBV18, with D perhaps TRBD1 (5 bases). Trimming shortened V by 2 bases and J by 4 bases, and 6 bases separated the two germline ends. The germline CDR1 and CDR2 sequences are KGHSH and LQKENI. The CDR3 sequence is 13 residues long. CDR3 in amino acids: CASSPGQGNTIYF. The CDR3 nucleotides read TGTGCCAGCTCACCAGGACAAGGAAACACCATATATTTT.

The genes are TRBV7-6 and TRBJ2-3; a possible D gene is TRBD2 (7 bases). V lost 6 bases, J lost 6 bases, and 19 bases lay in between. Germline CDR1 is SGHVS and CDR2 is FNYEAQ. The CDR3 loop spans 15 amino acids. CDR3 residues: CASRSFGGASDTQYF. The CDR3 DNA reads TGTGCCAGCAGGTCTTTTGGGGGGGCATCGGATACGCAGTATTTT.

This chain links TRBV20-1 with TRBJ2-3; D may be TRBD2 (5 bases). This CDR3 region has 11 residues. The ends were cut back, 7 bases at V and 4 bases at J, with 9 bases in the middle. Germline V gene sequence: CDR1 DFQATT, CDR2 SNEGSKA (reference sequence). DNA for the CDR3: TGCAGTGTGAGGGTTGCAGATACGCAGTATTTT. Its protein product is CSVRVADTQYF.

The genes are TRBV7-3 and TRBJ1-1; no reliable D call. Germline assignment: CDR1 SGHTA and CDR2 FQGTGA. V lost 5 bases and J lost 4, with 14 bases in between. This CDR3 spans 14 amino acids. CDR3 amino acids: CASSPTRGPTEAFF. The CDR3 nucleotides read TGTGCCAGCAGCCCAACCCGCGGGCCCACTGAAGCTTTCTTT.

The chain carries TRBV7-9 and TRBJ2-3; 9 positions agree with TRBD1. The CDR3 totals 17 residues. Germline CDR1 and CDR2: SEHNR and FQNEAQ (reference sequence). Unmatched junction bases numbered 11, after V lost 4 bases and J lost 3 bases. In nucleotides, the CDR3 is TGTGCCAGCAGCTCCGGACAGGGGAATGTTATTACAGATACGCAGTATTTT. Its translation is CASSSGQGNVITDTQYF.

The CDR3 DNA is TGTGCCACCCGGGGTGGGGGCGGTATATACGAGCAGTACTTC. It encodes CATRGGGGIYEQYF. The chain is built from TRBV28 and TRBJ2-7, with D perhaps TRBD1 (6 bases). Germline lookup yields CDR1 MDHEN and CDR2 SYDVKM. This CDR3 has 14 amino acids. V lost 10 bases and J lost 4, with 20 bases in between.

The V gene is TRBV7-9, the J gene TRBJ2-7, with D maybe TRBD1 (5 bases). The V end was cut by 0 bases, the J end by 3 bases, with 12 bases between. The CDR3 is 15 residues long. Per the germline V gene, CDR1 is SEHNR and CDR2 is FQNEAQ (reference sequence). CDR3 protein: CASSLALSQGYEQYF. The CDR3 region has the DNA TGTGCCAGCAGCTTAGCGCTGAGTCAGGGCTACGAGCAGTACTTC.

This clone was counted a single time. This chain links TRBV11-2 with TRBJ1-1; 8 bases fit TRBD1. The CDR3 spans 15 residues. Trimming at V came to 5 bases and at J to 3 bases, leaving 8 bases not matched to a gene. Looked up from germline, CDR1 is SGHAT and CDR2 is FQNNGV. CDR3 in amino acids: CASSPARGRDTEAFF. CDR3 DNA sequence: TGTGCCAGCAGCCCTGCCAGGGGGCGGGACACTGAAGCTTTCTTT.

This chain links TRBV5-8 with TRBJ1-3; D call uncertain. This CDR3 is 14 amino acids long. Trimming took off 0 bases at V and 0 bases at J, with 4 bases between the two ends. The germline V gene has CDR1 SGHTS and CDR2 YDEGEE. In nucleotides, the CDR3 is TGTGCCAGCAGCTTGGACAACTCTGGAAACACCATATATTTT. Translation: CASSLDNSGNTIYF.

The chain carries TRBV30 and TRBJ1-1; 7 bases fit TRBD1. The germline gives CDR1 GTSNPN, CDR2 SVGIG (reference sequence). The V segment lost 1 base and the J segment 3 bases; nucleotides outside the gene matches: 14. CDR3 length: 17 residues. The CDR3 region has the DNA TGTGCCTGGAGTGGGGACGCAGGAGGGGGCTACGACACTGAAGCTTTCTTT. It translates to CAWSGDAGGGYDTEAFF.

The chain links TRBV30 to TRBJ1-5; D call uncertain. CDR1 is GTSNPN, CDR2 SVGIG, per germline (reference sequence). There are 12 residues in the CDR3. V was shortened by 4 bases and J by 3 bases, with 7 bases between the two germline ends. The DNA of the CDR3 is TGTGCCTGGAACCAGTACAATCAGCCCCAGCATTTT. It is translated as CAWNQYNQPQHF.

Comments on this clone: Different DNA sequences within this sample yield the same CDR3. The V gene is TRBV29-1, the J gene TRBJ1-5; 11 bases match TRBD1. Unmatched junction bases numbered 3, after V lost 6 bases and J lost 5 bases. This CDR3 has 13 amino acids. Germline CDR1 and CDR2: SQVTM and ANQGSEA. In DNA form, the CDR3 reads TGCAGCGTCGGACAGGGGGCGGATCAGCCCCAGCATTTT. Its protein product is CSVGQGADQPQHF.

DNA of the CDR3: TGCGCCAGCAGCCAAGAGGTAGGGCTAGCCCAGGAGTTCTTC. Its translation is CASSQEVGLAQEFF. This chain links TRBV4-3 with TRBJ2-1; D might be TRBD2 (5 bases). V lost 0 bases, J lost 14 bases, and 17 bases lay in between. Germline loops: CDR1 LGHNA, CDR2 YSLEER. The CDR3 is made up of 14 amino acids.

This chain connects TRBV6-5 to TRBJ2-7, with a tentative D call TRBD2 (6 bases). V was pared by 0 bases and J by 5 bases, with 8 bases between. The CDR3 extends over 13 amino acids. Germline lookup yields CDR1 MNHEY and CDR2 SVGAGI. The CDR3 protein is CASSYSEGNEQYF. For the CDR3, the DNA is TGTGCCAGCAGTTACTCGGAGGGGAACGAGCAGTACTTC.

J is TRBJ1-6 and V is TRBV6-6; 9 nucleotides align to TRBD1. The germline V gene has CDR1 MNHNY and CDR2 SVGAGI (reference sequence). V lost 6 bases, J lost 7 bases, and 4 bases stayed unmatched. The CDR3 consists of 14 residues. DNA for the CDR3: TGTGCCAGCAGCATGACAGGGGGAAATTCACCCCTCCACTTT. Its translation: CASSMTGGNSPLHF.